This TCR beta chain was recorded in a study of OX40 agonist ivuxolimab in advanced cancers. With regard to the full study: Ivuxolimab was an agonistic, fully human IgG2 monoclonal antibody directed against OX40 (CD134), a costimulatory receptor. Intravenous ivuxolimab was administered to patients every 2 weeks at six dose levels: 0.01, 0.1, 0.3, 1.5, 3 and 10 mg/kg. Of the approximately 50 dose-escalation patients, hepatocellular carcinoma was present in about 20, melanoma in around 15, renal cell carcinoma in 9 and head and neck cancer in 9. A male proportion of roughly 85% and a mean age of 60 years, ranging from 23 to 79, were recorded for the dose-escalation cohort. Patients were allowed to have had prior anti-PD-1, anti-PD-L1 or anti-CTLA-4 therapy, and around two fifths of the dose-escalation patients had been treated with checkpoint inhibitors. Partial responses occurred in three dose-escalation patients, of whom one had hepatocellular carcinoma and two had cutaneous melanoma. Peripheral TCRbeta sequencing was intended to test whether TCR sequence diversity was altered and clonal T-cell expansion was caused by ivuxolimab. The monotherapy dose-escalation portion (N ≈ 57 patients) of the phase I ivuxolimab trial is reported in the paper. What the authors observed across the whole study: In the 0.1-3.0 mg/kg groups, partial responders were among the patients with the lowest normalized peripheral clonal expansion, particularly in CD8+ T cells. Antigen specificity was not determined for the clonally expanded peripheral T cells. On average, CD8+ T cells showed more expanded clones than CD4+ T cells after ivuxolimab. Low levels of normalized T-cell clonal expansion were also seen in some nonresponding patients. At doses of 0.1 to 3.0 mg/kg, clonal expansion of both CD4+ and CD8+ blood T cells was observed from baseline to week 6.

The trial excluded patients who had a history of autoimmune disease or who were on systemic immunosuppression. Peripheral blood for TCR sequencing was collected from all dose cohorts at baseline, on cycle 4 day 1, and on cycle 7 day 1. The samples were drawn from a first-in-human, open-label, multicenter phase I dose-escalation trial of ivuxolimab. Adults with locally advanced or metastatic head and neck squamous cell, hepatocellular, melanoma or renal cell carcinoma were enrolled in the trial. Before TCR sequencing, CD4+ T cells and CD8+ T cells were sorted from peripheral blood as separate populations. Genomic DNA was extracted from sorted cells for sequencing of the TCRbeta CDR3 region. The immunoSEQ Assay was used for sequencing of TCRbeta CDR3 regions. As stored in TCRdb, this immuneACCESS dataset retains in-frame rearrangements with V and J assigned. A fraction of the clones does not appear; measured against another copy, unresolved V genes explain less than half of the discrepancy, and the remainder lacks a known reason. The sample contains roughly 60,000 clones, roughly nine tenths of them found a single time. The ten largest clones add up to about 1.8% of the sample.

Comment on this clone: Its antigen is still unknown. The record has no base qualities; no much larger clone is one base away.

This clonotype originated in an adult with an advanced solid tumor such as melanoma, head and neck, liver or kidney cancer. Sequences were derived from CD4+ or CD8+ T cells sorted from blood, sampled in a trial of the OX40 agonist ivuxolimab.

The DNA reads TGTGCCAGCAGCGCCGGGATACCAGGCGGCAGCTCCTACGAGCAGTACTTC. Protein translation: CASSAGIPGGSSYEQYF. The rearranged chain carries TRBV9 and TRBJ2-7; TRBD2 is possibly the D segment (5 matching bases). The CDR3 contains 17 residues, cysteine and phenylalanine counted. Only the CDR3 part of the read is kept: 51 bases, read in frame from the first base. The junction shows trimming of 3 bases on V and 0 bases on J, plus 19 bases between the germline ends. CDR1 and CDR2 are read off the germline V gene as SGDLS and YYNGEE.